The 26 T cell receptor beta chains below were found in one sample sequenced in a study of blood T cell repertoires in COVID-19. Method: immunoSEQ multiplex PCR; TCRdb's copy keeps in-frame clones and lacks some. The sample records around 240,000 clones, around 83% being singletons. What was sequenced was peripheral blood. These receptor sequences come from a woman aged 45-59 years with acute or convalescent COVID-19.

This clone was detected only once. This chain uses TRBV28 with TRBJ1-5; TRBD1 aligns across 7 bases. The CDR3 extends over 14 amino acids. The trim removed 5 bases at V and 3 bases at J, leaving 4 bases unmatched. Germline assignment: CDR1 MDHEN and CDR2 SYDVKM. This CDR3 reads CASSLTGDNQPQHF. The CDR3 DNA reads as TGTGCCAGCAGTCTCACAGGGGACAATCAGCCCCAGCATTTT.

This clone was counted only a few times. The genes are TRBV6-6 and TRBJ2-1; TRBD1 agrees at 7 bases. The V gene end was trimmed by 7 bases and the J gene end by 8 bases; junction bases not matched to a gene: 5. The CDR3 contains 12 residues. CDR1 and CDR2 from the germline V gene are MNHNY and SVGAGI (reference sequence). CDR3 coding DNA: TGTGCCAGCAACCTACAGGGGCATGAGCAGTTCTTC. Amino acid sequence: CASNLQGHEQFF.

This rearrangement joins TRBV27 to TRBJ2-5; TRBD1 agrees at 7 bases. CDR1 is MNHEY, CDR2 SMNVEV, per germline (reference sequence). Trimming cost V 5 bases and J 5 bases; bases outside gene matches: 8. The CDR3 loop spans 14 amino acids. Here the CDR3 DNA reads TGTGCCAGCAGTCAGAACAGGGGTAGGGAGACCCAGTACTTC. Translation gives CASSQNRGRETQYF.

CDR3 loop: CASSPNGQGVYSGANVLTF. CDR3 bases: TGTGCCAGCTCACCAAACGGACAGGGGGTCTACTCTGGGGCCAACGTCCTGACTTTC. The rearrangement uses TRBV18 and TRBJ2-6; 10 positions agree with TRBD1. The CDR3 runs to 19 residues. Looked up from germline, CDR1 is KGHSH and CDR2 is LQKENI. V lost 2 bases and J lost 0; bases outside the gene matches: 7.

The chain carries TRBV12-3 or TRBV12-4 and TRBJ1-6; 7 bases fit TRBD1. After removal of 5 bases from V and 7 bases from J, the junction contained 2 bases not matched to a gene. This CDR3 has 13 amino acids. The CDR3 spells CASSNRGNSPLHF. CDR3 bases: TGTGCCAGCAGTAACAGGGGCAATTCACCCCTCCACTTT.

V is TRBV10-1 and J is TRBJ1-5; D gene uncertain. CDR3 length equals 13 residues. The germline gives CDR1 WNHNN, CDR2 SYGVQD (reference sequence). Trimming took off 3 bases at V and 5 bases at J, with 8 bases between the two ends. CDR3 amino acids: CASSDTGDQPQHF. The DNA of the CDR3 is TGCGCCAGCAGTGATACGGGTGATCAGCCCCAGCATTTT.

The chain uses TRBV5-1 and TRBJ1-1, with 7 bases that match TRBD1. Per germline, CDR1 SGHRS and CDR2 YFSETQ. CDR3 size: 16 residues. V lost 4 bases to trimming and J lost 0 bases; unmatched junction nucleotides: 9. The CDR3 DNA reads TGCGCCAGCAGCCCCCAGGGGGGAGGCGTGAACACTGAAGCTTTCTTT. Encoded protein: CASSPQGGGVNTEAFF.

J is TRBJ2-1 and V is TRBV29-1, with D perhaps matching TRBD1 (6 bases). There are 14 residues in the CDR3. Germline V gene data show CDR1 as SQVTM and CDR2 as ANQGSEA. V was cut by 3 bases and J by 4 bases, with 13 bases left in between. The CDR3 region has the DNA TGCAGCGTTGACGTGGCAGGGGATTACAATGAGCAGTTCTTC. It yields the protein CSVDVAGDYNEQFF.

This clone was seen more than once but under ten times. The chain combines TRBV30 with TRBJ2-2; D gene unclear. This CDR3 has 14 residues. The V end was cut by 1 base, the J end by 1 base, with 7 bases between. In germline, CDR1 is GTSNPN, CDR2 SVGIG (reference sequence). CDR3 sequence: CAWSGSGNTGELFF. CDR3 bases: TGTGCCTGGAGTGGCTCGGGGAACACCGGGGAGCTGTTTTTT. Full variable domain (remainder filled in from reference TRBV30 and TRBJ2-2): SQTIHQWPATLVQPVGSPLSLECTVEGTSNPNLYWYRQAAGRGLQLLFYSVGIGQISSEVPQNLSASRPQDRQFILSSKKLLLSDSGFYLCAWSGSGNTGELFFGEGSRLTVL.

The chain couples TRBV18 to TRBJ1-1, with D perhaps TRBD1 (5 bases). CDR1 KGHSH and CDR2 LQKENI come from the germline V gene. The CDR3 is made up of 11 amino acids. Trimming took off 3 bases at V and 8 bases at J, with 7 bases between the two ends. The CDR3 coding sequence is TGTGCCAGCTCACCCTCAGGGGAAGCTTTCTTT. It encodes CASSPSGEAFF.

As regards this clone: Other DNA sequences within the sample encode an identical CDR3. The chain couples TRBV7-9 to TRBJ2-7; D gene uncertain. The V end lost 5 bases, the J end lost 3 bases, and 5 bases lay between the germline ends. The CDR3 has 11 amino acids. CDR1 and CDR2 (germline): SEHNR, FQNEAQ (reference sequence). CDR3 region: CASSPLYEQYF. The CDR3 nucleotides read TGTGCCAGCAGCCCTCTCTACGAGCAGTACTTC.

The genes are TRBV19 and TRBJ1-2; D remains unclear. V was pared by 4 bases and J by 0 bases, with 9 bases between. Germline V gives CDR1 LNHDA, CDR2 SQIVND (reference sequence). The CDR3 has 14 residues. CDR3 coding DNA: TGTGCCAGTAGTACGAAACGAGCTAACTATGGCTACACCTTC. This codes for CASSTKRANYGYTF.

The chain links TRBV7-2 to TRBJ2-2; D is possibly TRBD1 (5 bases). From germline, CDR1 is SGHTA and CDR2 FQGNSA. V lost 5 bases to trimming and J lost 6 bases, with 13 bases between them. The CDR3 is 14 residues long. Written as DNA, the CDR3 is TGTGCCAGCAGCCCAGTACAGGCGGCCGGGGAGCTGTTTTTT. Protein: CASSPVQAAGELFF.

The gene calls are TRBV11-2 and TRBJ2-7, with 13 bases fitting TRBD2. The CDR3 loop spans 15 amino acids. The germline V gene encodes CDR1 SGHAT and CDR2 FQNNGV. V lost 4 bases to trimming and J lost 4 bases; unmatched junction nucleotides: 4. In DNA, the CDR3 is TGTGCCAGCAGCTACTGGACTAGCGGGAGTTACGAGCAGTACTTC. The encoded protein is CASSYWTSGSYEQYF.

In this sample, this clone turned up a few times. The V call is TRBV5-8, the J call TRBJ2-2; D uncertain. The CDR3 covers 13 residues. With 2 bases removed from V and 4 bases from J, the gap between germline ends came to 6 bases. Germline assignment: CDR1 SGHTS and CDR2 YDEGEE. CDR3 loop: CASSFQITGELFF. The CDR3 coding sequence is TGTGCCAGCAGCTTTCAGATCACCGGGGAGCTGTTTTTT.

In its sample, this clone was seen once. This chain uses TRBV5-1 with TRBJ2-7, with 9 bases matching TRBD1. Germline-derived CDR1 and CDR2 are SGHRS and YFSETQ. Losses at the gene ends were 0 bases for V and 3 bases for J; bases not matched to a gene: 1. This CDR3 is built from 14 residues. Here the CDR3 DNA reads TGCGCCAGCAGCTTGGCGGGACAGGGCTACGAGCAGTACTTC. As protein: CASSLAGQGYEQYF.

This rearrangement joins TRBV7-2 to TRBJ2-1; 9 bases match TRBD1. The CDR3 has 14 residues. Germline CDR1 and CDR2: SGHTA and FQGNSA. With V trimmed by 4 bases and J by 7 bases, 5 bases remained unmatched. Here the CDR3 DNA reads TGTGCCAGCAGCTGGGACAGGGATCGAAATGAGCAGTTCTTC. Protein sequence: CASSWDRDRNEQFF.

The chain carries TRBV19 and TRBJ2-5; a possible D gene is TRBD2 (6 bases). CDR3 length: 14 residues. Germline V gives CDR1 LNHDA, CDR2 SQIVND (reference sequence). V was clipped by 3 bases and J by 1 base, with 9 bases between them. The CDR3 protein is CASSIGGPQETQYF. The CDR3 DNA is TGTGCCAGTAGTATCGGGGGACCCCAAGAGACCCAGTACTTC.

The rearrangement uses TRBV7-2 and TRBJ2-1, with D hard to call. The V gene's germline CDR1 is SGHTA and CDR2 FQGNSA. CDR3 size: 15 residues. The V and J ends lost 1 base and 3 bases respectively, with 10 bases between them. Written as DNA, the CDR3 is TGTGCCAGCAGCTTAGTCAGCGCCGACTACAATGAGCAGTTCTTC. This sequence encodes CASSLVSADYNEQFF.

The chain joins TRBV5-1 to TRBJ1-6; a weak D match, TRBD1 (5 bases). The CDR3 consists of 14 residues. Deletions cut 1 base from V and 7 bases from J, with 9 bases between. Per germline, CDR1 SGHRS and CDR2 YFSETQ. Here the CDR3 reads CASSLNWGNSPLHF. The DNA for the CDR3 is TGCGCCAGCAGCTTGAACTGGGGCAATTCACCCCTCCACTTT.

The chain couples TRBV19 to TRBJ2-1, with 13 bases aligning to TRBD2. The CDR3 contains 16 residues. The V and J ends lost 6 bases and 6 bases, in that order; junction bases with no gene match: 8. Germline CDR1 reads LNHDA; CDR2 reads SQIVND (reference sequence). The CDR3 loop reads CASRAGLAGVPNEQFF. CDR3 coding DNA: TGTGCCAGTAGGGCCGGACTAGCGGGAGTCCCCAATGAGCAGTTCTTC.

The rearrangement joins TRBV27 to TRBJ2-7; a weak D match, TRBD1 (6 bases). In germline, CDR1 is MNHEY, CDR2 SMNVEV (reference sequence). V was cut by 4 bases and J by 5 bases, with 18 bases left in between. The CDR3 spans 15 residues. The CDR3 nucleotides are TGTGCCAGCAGTTCAAACCGGGACACGGGCAACGAGCAGTACTTC. It is translated as CASSSNRDTGNEQYF.

The chain combines TRBV28 with TRBJ2-7; 10 bases align to TRBD2. J gave up 5 bases and V 4 bases, and 11 bases lay outside the gene matches. The CDR3 covers 16 residues. Germline V CDR1 and CDR2: MDHEN, SYDVKM. CDR3 nucleotides: TGTGCCAGCAGTTCCGGTGTAGCGGGAGGAATCCACGAGCAGTACTTC. Residues: CASSSGVAGGIHEQYF. Complete variable domain (other parts from reference TRBV28 and TRBJ2-7): DVKVTQSSRYLVKRTGEKVFLECVQDMDHENMFWYRQDPGLGLRLIYFSYDVKMKEKGDIPEGYSVSREKKERFSLILESASTNQTSMYLCASSSGVAGGIHEQYFGPGTRLTVT.

The chain combines TRBV15 with TRBJ1-5; D is unclear. This CDR3 spans 13 amino acids. Trimming stripped 5 bases from V and 1 base from J, with 6 bases between. The germline V gene encodes CDR1 LNHNV and CDR2 YYDKDF (reference sequence). CDR3: CATSGQSNQPQHF. The CDR3 region has the DNA TGTGCCACCAGCGGCCAAAGCAATCAGCCCCAGCATTTT.

Worth noting for this clone: The sample contains more than one DNA sequence encoding this CDR3. This chain uses TRBV19 with TRBJ1-6; 8 bases map to TRBD1. This CDR3 has 17 residues. Germline V lookup: CDR1 LNHDA, CDR2 SQIVND (reference sequence). The ends lost 3 bases at V and 0 bases at J; junction bases unmatched: 4. CDR3 in DNA: TGTGCCAGTAGTATCGGACAGGGTAGCTCCTATAATTCACCCCTCCACTTT. This sequence encodes CASSIGQGSSYNSPLHF.

The V gene is TRBV7-8, the J gene TRBJ2-3; D perhaps matches TRBD2 (6 bases). Germline V gene data show CDR1 as SGHVS and CDR2 as FQNEAQ. The CDR3 consists of 15 residues. V lost 5 bases to trimming and J lost 2 bases, with 14 bases between them. CDR3 residues: CASSPITSPTDTQYF. The DNA for the CDR3 is TGTGCCAGCAGCCCGATTACTAGCCCCACAGATACGCAGTATTTT. The full variable domain, completed using reference TRBV7-8 and TRBJ2-3, is GAGVSQSPRYKVAKRGQDVALRCDPISGHVSLFWYQQALGQGPEFLTYFQNEAQLDKSGLPSDRFFAERPEGSVSTLKIQRTQQEDSAVYLCASSPITSPTDTQYFGPGTRLTVL.